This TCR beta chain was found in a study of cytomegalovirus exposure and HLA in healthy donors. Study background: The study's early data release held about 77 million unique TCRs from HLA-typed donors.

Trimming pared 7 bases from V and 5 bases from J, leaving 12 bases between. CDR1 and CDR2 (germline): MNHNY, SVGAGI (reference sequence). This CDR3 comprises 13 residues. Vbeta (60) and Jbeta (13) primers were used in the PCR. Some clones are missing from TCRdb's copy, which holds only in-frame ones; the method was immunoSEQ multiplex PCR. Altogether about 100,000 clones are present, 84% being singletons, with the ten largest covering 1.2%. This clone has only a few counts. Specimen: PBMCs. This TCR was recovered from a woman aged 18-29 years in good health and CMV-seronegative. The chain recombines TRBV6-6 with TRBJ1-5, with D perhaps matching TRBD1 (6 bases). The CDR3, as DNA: TGTGCCAGCATAGACAGGAGTTATCAGCCCCAGCATTTT. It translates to CASIDRSYQPQHF.